A single sample is the source of the 20 T cell receptor beta chains below, sequenced in a study of cytomegalovirus exposure and HLA in healthy donors. 13 Jbeta primers and 60 Vbeta primers were used for the PCR. TCRdb's copy holds only in-frame clones and misses some; the assay was immunoSEQ multiplex PCR. The sample has approximately 130,000 clones, roughly 79% seen once. The sample consisted of PBMCs. These receptors were taken from a man between 18 and 35 years old in good health and CMV-seronegative.

The chain uses TRBV25-1 and TRBJ1-4, with 7 nucleotides matching TRBD1. Germline values: CDR1 MGHDK, CDR2 SYGVNS. The V gene end was trimmed by 7 bases and the J gene end by 7 bases; junction bases not matched to a gene: 21. The CDR3 has 18 residues. The CDR3 nucleotides are TGTGCCAGCACCCCACTGAACAGGGGCGCCGAGGACGGTGAAAAACTGTTTTTT. This encodes CASTPLNRGAEDGEKLFF.

J is TRBJ1-2 and V is TRBV6-5, with D perhaps TRBD1 (6 bases). This CDR3 contains 14 residues. Germline V gives CDR1 MNHEY, CDR2 SVGAGI. The germline V and J ends were trimmed by 4 bases and 0 bases, with 9 bases remaining between them. CDR3 DNA sequence: TGTGCCAGCAGTTTGCAGGGGCCTAACTATGGCTACACCTTC. Protein sequence: CASSLQGPNYGYTF.

The chain uses TRBV28 and TRBJ2-7; 12 bases are a match to TRBD2. This CDR3 is 18 amino acids long. Trimming cost V 4 bases and J 2 bases; bases outside gene matches: 12. Germline CDR1 and CDR2: MDHEN and SYDVKM. The CDR3 spells CASSSGLAGLLSAYEQYF. The CDR3 coding sequence is TGTGCCAGCAGTTCTGGACTAGCGGGGTTACTATCAGCCTACGAGCAGTACTTC.

In this sample, this clone turned up a few times. The J gene is TRBJ2-5, the V gene TRBV14; D call uncertain. The CDR3 loop spans 15 amino acids. V was clipped by 4 bases and J by 5 bases, with 17 bases between them. Germline lookup yields CDR1 SGHDN and CDR2 FVKESK. The CDR3 coding sequence is TGTGCCAGCAGCCCTCTTGGGCAGTCCGGCGAGACCCAGTACTTC. It encodes CASSPLGQSGETQYF.

This chain uses TRBV27 with TRBJ2-3, with 8 bases matching TRBD2. Germline CDR1 is MNHEY and CDR2 is SMNVEV (reference sequence). CDR3 length: 18 amino acids. The junction had 15 bases not matched to a gene; V was cut back by 2 bases and J by 5 bases. CDR3 nucleotides: TGTGCCAGCAGTTTACTGGCTAGCGGGTTCATTAGGGGAGATACGCAGTATTTT. Protein product: CASSLLASGFIRGDTQYF.

The chain carries TRBV5-6 and TRBJ2-1, with D possibly TRBD2 on 5 matching bases. Trimming left V 0 bases short and J 2 bases short, with 12 bases between. There are 16 residues in the CDR3. Germline-derived CDR1 and CDR2 are SGHDT and YYEEEE. The CDR3 loop reads CASSLDFGRAYNEQFF. CDR3 in DNA: TGTGCCAGCAGCTTGGATTTTGGGAGAGCCTACAATGAGCAGTTCTTC.

The V and J genes are TRBV7-8 and TRBJ1-1, with D hard to call. V lost 3 bases, J lost 4 bases, and 15 bases lay in between. Per the germline V gene, CDR1 is SGHVS and CDR2 is FQNEAQ. The CDR3 covers 15 residues. Here the CDR3 DNA reads TGTGCCAGCAGCTTTATCCCCCAGTGGCCCACTGAAGCTTTCTTT. This gives the protein CASSFIPQWPTEAFF.

The rearrangement links TRBV18 to TRBJ1-1; TRBD1 matches 9 bases. Unmatched junction bases numbered 5, after V lost 3 bases and J lost 6 bases. CDR3 length equals 14 residues. CDR1 is KGHSH, CDR2 LQKENI, per germline. The DNA for the CDR3 is TGTGCCAGCTCACCCGGGACAGGGTTCGCTGAAGCTTTCTTT. The encoded protein is CASSPGTGFAEAFF. Variable domain in full (rest from reference TRBV18 and TRBJ1-1): NAGVMQNPRHLVRRRGQEARLRCSPMKGHSHVYWYRQLPEEGLKFMVYLQKENIIDESGMPKERFSAEFPKEGPSILRIQQVVRGDSAAYFCASSPGTGFAEAFFGQGTRLTVV.

The chain's CDR3 is CASGLRRGGTGELFF. The DNA of the CDR3 is TGTGCCAGCGGACTGAGGCGGGGGGGCACCGGGGAGCTGTTTTTT. The V gene is TRBV7-9, the J gene TRBJ2-2, with 9 bases matching TRBD2. In germline, CDR1 is SEHNR, CDR2 FQNEAQ (reference sequence). The V segment lost 8 bases and the J segment 4 bases; nucleotides outside the gene matches: 8. The CDR3 has 15 amino acids.

The chain employs TRBV27 and TRBJ2-3; TRBD1 matches at 11 bases. The germline V gene has CDR1 MNHEY and CDR2 SMNVEV (reference sequence). CDR3 length: 16 residues. The V and J ends lost 5 bases and 3 bases, in that order; junction bases with no gene match: 7. DNA of the CDR3: TGTGCCAGCAGTACACACCGGGACAGGGGGACAGATACGCAGTATTTT. Its protein product is CASSTHRDRGTDTQYF.

V gene TRBV27 combines with J gene TRBJ2-7, with D unclear. The CDR3 has 14 amino acids. V was pared by 4 bases and J by 0 bases, with 10 bases between. The germline V gene has CDR1 MNHEY and CDR2 SMNVEV (reference sequence). Here the CDR3 reads CASSSGASSYEQYF. The CDR3 DNA reads TGTGCCAGCAGTTCCGGTGCTAGCTCCTACGAGCAGTACTTC.

This chain connects TRBV6-1 to TRBJ2-1, with a possible D match to TRBD2 (6 bases). V was trimmed by 6 bases and J by 5 bases, leaving 17 bases between them. The CDR3 has 15 residues. Germline V gene data show CDR1 as MNHNS and CDR2 as SASEGT. The CDR3 sequence: CASRDFSGGNNEQFF. The CDR3 DNA sequence: TGTGCCAGCAGGGATTTTAGCGGCGGCAACAATGAGCAGTTCTTC.

V and J are TRBV9 and TRBJ2-3; 8 nucleotides match TRBD2. CDR1 and CDR2 from the germline V gene are SGDLS and YYNGEE. The CDR3 is 15 residues long. With V trimmed by 2 bases and J by 5 bases, 7 bases remained unmatched. Here the CDR3 reads CASSVRAAGGDTQYF. The CDR3 DNA follows: TGTGCCAGCAGCGTCCGAGCGGCGGGAGGAGATACGCAGTATTTT.

This clone was observed once. The rearrangement joins TRBV15 to TRBJ2-7, with TRBD2 as a possible D gene (6 bases). The CDR3 totals 16 residues. V gave up 3 bases and J gave up 2 bases, with 17 bases separating them. Germline V gene data show CDR1 as LNHNV and CDR2 as YYDKDF (reference sequence). CDR3 DNA: TGTGCCACCAGCAGTTTAGTGGGGGGACCCCCCTACGAGCAGTACTTC. As protein: CATSSLVGGPPYEQYF.

This clone occurred once. The chain has TRBV19 and TRBJ1-1; 8 nucleotides match TRBD1. V gave up 6 bases and J gave up 1 base; unmatched junction bases: 10. The CDR3 extends over 16 amino acids. Germline CDR1 reads LNHDA; CDR2 reads SQIVND (reference sequence). CDR3: CASRPAGQGWNTEAFF. The CDR3 DNA sequence: TGTGCCAGTAGACCCGCCGGACAGGGTTGGAACACTGAAGCTTTCTTT.

This clone showed up just a few times. The chain couples TRBV4-3 to TRBJ1-4; D uncertain. The germline CDR1 and CDR2 sequences are LGHNA and YSLEER. V dropped 0 bases and J dropped 8 bases, with 16 bases sitting between them. The CDR3 consists of 16 residues. CDR3 coding DNA: TGCGCCAGCAGCCAAGATGGTAACACAAGAGGGGAAAAACTGTTTTTT. Amino acids: CASSQDGNTRGEKLFF.

V is TRBV6-5 and J is TRBJ1-1; 7 nucleotides align to TRBD1. The CDR3 spans 13 residues. V shed 4 bases, J shed 4 bases, and the junction held 3 bases outside the gene matches. Germline V gene sequence: CDR1 MNHEY, CDR2 SVGAGI. The CDR3 region is CASSLTGATEAFF. The CDR3 region has the DNA TGTGCCAGCAGTTTAACAGGGGCCACTGAAGCTTTCTTT.

The CDR3 spells CASNGQGETQYF. CDR3 in DNA: TGTGCCAGCAATGGACAGGGAGAGACCCAGTACTTC. V gene TRBV28 combines with J gene TRBJ2-5, with 8 bases lining up with TRBD1. After removal of 7 bases from V and 4 bases from J, the junction contained 2 bases not matched to a gene. Germline loops: CDR1 MDHEN, CDR2 SYDVKM. This CDR3 region has 12 residues.

This chain connects TRBV28 to TRBJ1-2; no reliable D call. The germline V gene has CDR1 MDHEN and CDR2 SYDVKM. Trimming shortened V by 3 bases and J by 2 bases, and 10 bases separated the two germline ends. The CDR3 is made up of 14 amino acids. CDR3 DNA sequence: TGTGCCAGCAGTTTCACAGCCCTGAACTATGGCTACACCTTC. Translated: CASSFTALNYGYTF.

The chain links TRBV5-4 to TRBJ2-1; D is perhaps TRBD2 (5 bases). From germline, CDR1 is SGHNT and CDR2 YYREEE (reference sequence). Trimming stripped 4 bases from V and 5 bases from J, with 16 bases between. The CDR3 covers 15 residues. In nucleotides, the CDR3 is TGTGCCAGCAGCCTAGCCTCCGGGAACCACAATGAGCAGTTCTTC. Protein sequence: CASSLASGNHNEQFF.